The 30 T cell receptor beta chains listed next were all sequenced from one sample in a study of Graves' ophthalmopathy and Graves' hyperthyroidism. The authors amplified TCR beta CDR3 regions, and they did so from RNA transcripts for repertoire sequencing. First-round RT-PCR with HTBI primers preceded a second-round multiplex PCR. MiXCR, applied by TCRdb to the multiplex PCR reads, yields one record per CDR3 protein. The repertoire holds about 400,000 distinct CDR3 sequences, about a sixth seen once, with 1.5% to 2% in the top ten. The sample taken for sequencing was peripheral blood. The origin of the receptors is a woman between 18 and 30 years old with Graves' ophthalmopathy.

This clonotype was counted at least ten times. CDR3 residues: CSARDLGRGLSSGANVLTF. The CDR3 DNA reads as TGCAGTGCTAGAGATCTAGGCAGGGGGCTAAGCTCTGGGGCCAACGTCCTGACTTTC. The chain links TRBV20-1 to TRBJ2-6; 8 nucleotides match TRBD1. This CDR3 is built from 19 residues. Germline CDR1 and CDR2: DFQATT and SNEGSKA (reference sequence). J gave up 0 bases and V 0 bases, and 10 bases lay outside the gene matches.

The sample holds many counts of this clonotype. The V gene is TRBV28, the J gene TRBJ1-3; D not certain. V was shortened by 6 bases and J by 3 bases, with 9 bases between the two germline ends. CDR3 length: 13 residues. CDR1 is MDHEN, CDR2 SYDVKM, per germline. The CDR3 DNA reads TGTGCCAGCAGCCCCAGAGGTGGAAACACCATATATTTT. Protein product: CASSPRGGNTIYF.

This clonotype was seen repeatedly, ten times or more. V is TRBV27 and J is TRBJ2-5; no clear D. The V gene's germline CDR1 is MNHEY and CDR2 SMNVEV (reference sequence). V lost 3 bases and J 7 bases, leaving 15 bases between the germline ends. CDR3 length: 14 amino acids. The CDR3 region has the DNA TGTGCCAGCAGTTTGTCGTATGCAACGAGGACCCAGTACTTC. This translates into CASSLSYATRTQYF.

By share, this clonotype counts as medium-sized. This chain links TRBV24-1 with TRBJ1-6; TRBD1 is a possible D gene (6 bases). V was clipped by 4 bases and J by 9 bases, with 6 bases between them. Germline values: CDR1 KGHDR, CDR2 SFDVKD. The CDR3 runs to 12 residues. The CDR3 DNA sequence: TGTGCCACCAGTGAAGGGGGTTCACCCCTCCACTTT. Encoded protein: CATSEGGSPLHF.

The CDR3 reads CAWEGTGYNSPLHF. Written as DNA, the CDR3 is TGTGCCTGGGAAGGGACAGGCTATAATTCACCCCTCCACTTT. J is TRBJ1-6 and V is TRBV30; TRBD1 agrees at 8 bases. There are 14 residues in the CDR3. Trimming took 5 bases from V and 3 from J; bases not matched to a gene: 3. The germline gives CDR1 GTSNPN, CDR2 SVGIG (reference sequence).

This clonotype was recorded many times. This chain links TRBV6-2 or TRBV6-3 with TRBJ1-1, with no clear D. Germline CDR1 reads MNHEY; CDR2 reads SVGEGT. There are 12 residues in the CDR3. V lost 2 bases to trimming and J lost 5 bases, with 6 bases between them. The CDR3: CASSYVGTEAFF. The CDR3 DNA reads as TGTGCCAGCAGTTACGTAGGGACTGAAGCTTTCTTT.

The J gene is TRBJ2-7, the V gene TRBV6-2 or TRBV6-3, with D possibly being TRBD1 (5 bases). Germline V gene sequence: CDR1 MNHEY, CDR2 SVGEGT. Trimming stripped 0 bases from V and 1 base from J, with 7 bases between. The CDR3 is 14 residues long. CDR3 sequence: CASSYSDISYEQYF. CDR3 nucleotide sequence: TGTGCCAGCAGTTACTCGGACATATCCTACGAGCAGTACTTC.

This clonotype was found many times. In nucleotides, the CDR3 is TGTGCCAGCAGCTTAAGAGGGCTAGCGGGGGCCTCTGGGGCCAACGTCCTGACTTTC. This sequence encodes CASSLRGLAGASGANVLTF. The rearrangement links TRBV7-3 to TRBJ2-6; 10 nucleotides agree with TRBD2. The CDR3 loop spans 19 amino acids. CDR1 SGHTA and CDR2 FQGTGA come from the germline V gene. V gave up 1 base and J gave up 0 bases; unmatched junction bases: 6.

A few counts support this clonotype. The CDR3 DNA reads TGTGCCAGTAGTATTACGGGCGGTCCCAGCTCCTACGAGCAGTACTTC. Amino acids: CASSITGGPSSYEQYF. The chain recombines TRBV19 with TRBJ2-7; D ambiguous. The V gene's germline CDR1 is LNHDA and CDR2 SQIVND (reference sequence). V lost 3 bases to trimming and J lost 0 bases, with 15 bases between them. This CDR3 comprises 16 residues. Full variable domain (rest looked up from reference TRBV19 and TRBJ2-7): DGGITQSPKYLFRKEGQNVTLSCEQNLNHDAMYWYRQDPGQGLRLIYYSQIVNDFQKGDIAEGYSVSREKKESFPLTVTSAQKNPTAFYLCASSITGGPSSYEQYFGPGTRLTVT.

This clonotype has a count of ten or more. The chain has TRBV7-2 and TRBJ1-6; D might be TRBD1 (5 bases). CDR3 size: 15 residues. Germline CDR1 is SGHTA and CDR2 is FQGNSA. V gave up 1 base and J gave up 7 bases, with 11 bases separating them. The CDR3 protein is CASSLVTAVNSPLHF. The CDR3 DNA follows: TGTGCCAGCAGCTTAGTGACAGCAGTAAATTCACCCCTCCACTTT.

This clonotype was detected many times. CDR3 loop: CSARGGSSYEQYF. CDR3 in DNA: TGCAGTGCTAGAGGAGGGTCTTCGTACGAGCAGTACTTC. V is TRBV20-1 and J is TRBJ2-7; D is possibly TRBD2 (5 bases). The germline gives CDR1 DFQATT, CDR2 SNEGSKA (reference sequence). CDR3 length: 13 residues. Deletions cut 1 base from V and 4 bases from J, with 11 bases between.

This clonotype was counted at least ten times. This chain connects TRBV5-1 to TRBJ1-2, with 8 bases fitting TRBD1. V shed 4 bases, J shed 8 bases, and the junction held 7 bases outside the gene matches. There are 13 residues in the CDR3. Looked up from germline, CDR1 is SGHRS and CDR2 is YFSETQ. CDR3 coding DNA: TGCGCCAGCAGCGGTGGACAGGGTGGCGGCTACACCTTC. Translating gives CASSGGQGGGYTF. Supplemented by reference TRBV5-1 and TRBJ1-2, the full variable domain reads KAGVTQTPRYLIKTRGQQVTLSCSPISGHRSVSWYQQTPGQGLQFLFEYFSETQRNKGNFPGRFSGRQFSNSRSEMNVSTLELGDSALYLCASSGGQGGGYTFGSGTRLTVV.

Regarding this clonotype: A read error may explain this, as a much larger clone is one base away. The conserved closing phenylalanine or tryptophan is absent in this CDR3, likely reflecting a read error. This chain connects TRBV2 to TRBJ1-1; no clear D gene. From germline, CDR1 is SNHLY and CDR2 FYNNEI. Trimming cost V 4 bases and J 4 bases, with 7 bases left between them. The CDR3 totals 12 residues. The CDR3 loop reads CASSVATTEAFS. The CDR3 DNA reads TGTGCCAGCAGTGTAGCTACCACTGAAGCTTTCTCT.

This clonotype was seen repeatedly, ten times or more. The chain recombines TRBV12-3 or TRBV12-4 with TRBJ1-1; D is ambiguous. The CDR3 totals 11 residues. V gave up 2 bases and J gave up 10 bases, with 8 bases separating them. For the CDR3, the DNA is TGTGCCAGCAGTTTACGGGGTGCAGCTTTCTTT. It specifies CASSLRGAAFF.

This clonotype showed up many times. The chain joins TRBV6-2 or TRBV6-3 to TRBJ2-2; 7 bases align to TRBD1. The germline CDR1 and CDR2 sequences are MNHEY and SVGEGT. Trimming cost V 2 bases and J 5 bases; bases outside gene matches: 2. This CDR3 has 14 amino acids. CDR3 loop: CASSYDRDTGELFF. In DNA, the CDR3 is TGTGCCAGCAGTTACGACAGGGATACCGGGGAGCTGTTTTTT.

This clonotype was seen many times. The gene calls are TRBV9 and TRBJ1-1, with TRBD1 as a possible D gene (6 bases). V lost 1 base, J lost 4 bases, and 11 bases lay in between. Germline loops: CDR1 SGDLS, CDR2 YYNGEE. The CDR3 loop spans 14 amino acids. The CDR3 loop is CASSVTGTSTEAFF. For the CDR3, the DNA is TGTGCCAGCAGCGTAACAGGGACGAGCACTGAAGCTTTCTTT. The variable domain in full, completed from reference TRBV9 and TRBJ1-1, reads DSGVTQTPKHLITATGQRVTLRCSPRSGDLSVYWYQQSLDQGLQFLIQYYNGEERAKGNILERFSAQQFPDLHSELNLSSLELGDSALYFCASSVTGTSTEAFFGQGTRLTVV.

This clonotype came up many times. This chain links TRBV28 with TRBJ1-2; D perhaps matches TRBD1 (6 bases). The CDR3 has 14 residues. The V end lost 4 bases, the J end lost 3 bases, and 12 bases lay between the germline ends. Germline assignment: CDR1 MDHEN and CDR2 SYDVKM. CDR3 DNA: TGTGCCAGCAGTTCCCAGGGGAGAGACTATGGCTACACCTTC. Protein sequence: CASSSQGRDYGYTF.

The sample holds many counts of this clonotype. The rearrangement joins TRBV12-3 or TRBV12-4 to TRBJ1-1, with D maybe TRBD1 (5 bases). The length of the CDR3 is 18 residues. V lost 3 bases and J lost 1, with 21 bases in between. CDR3 residues: CASSFGWPGPIANTEAFF. In nucleotides, the CDR3 is TGTGCCAGCAGTTTCGGTTGGCCAGGGCCTATAGCGAACACTGAAGCTTTCTTT.

At least ten counts were recorded for this clonotype. The CDR3: CASSFTGGSEQYF. In DNA form, the CDR3 reads TGTGCCAGCAGCTTCACGGGGGGCAGCGAGCAGTACTTC. The chain joins TRBV7-3 to TRBJ2-7; weak D call: TRBD2 (7 bases). Looked up from germline, CDR1 is SGHTA and CDR2 is FQGTGA. The V and J ends lost 3 bases and 6 bases respectively, with 12 bases between them. The CDR3 covers 13 residues.

The table lists this clonotype with many counts. This rearrangement joins TRBV7-9 to TRBJ2-2; 11 bases line up with TRBD2. Unmatched junction bases numbered 4, after V lost 5 bases and J lost 5 bases. The CDR3 extends over 15 amino acids. Germline loops: CDR1 SEHNR, CDR2 FQNEAQ (reference sequence). Here the CDR3 reads CASSILAGGTGELFF. CDR3 nucleotide sequence: TGTGCCAGCAGCATCCTAGCGGGAGGAACCGGGGAGCTGTTTTTT.

This clonotype appeared many times. V is TRBV30 and J is TRBJ1-2, with D maybe TRBD1 (6 bases). CDR1 GTSNPN and CDR2 SVGIG come from the germline V gene (reference sequence). CDR3 length: 12 residues. Trimming removed 4 bases from V and 7 bases from J, with 13 bases in between. In DNA form, the CDR3 reads TGTGCCTGGACTGGACAGTGGGCTGGCTACACCTTC. Protein product: CAWTGQWAGYTF.

This clonotype was detected many times. The genes are TRBV12-3 or TRBV12-4 and TRBJ1-1, with D perhaps TRBD1 (5 bases). The germline V and J ends were trimmed by 3 bases and 1 base, with 18 bases remaining between them. The CDR3 totals 17 residues. For the CDR3, the DNA is TGTGCCAGCAGTTTTTTCCAGGGTGGCATCCCGAACACTGAAGCTTTCTTT. This translates into CASSFFQGGIPNTEAFF.

The chain couples TRBV7-3 to TRBJ1-3, with D perhaps TRBD1 (5 bases). Looked up from germline, CDR1 is SGHTA and CDR2 is FQGTGA. This CDR3 contains 14 residues. V lost 11 bases to trimming and J lost 4 bases, with 18 bases between them. The CDR3 region is CASSGGAAGNTIYF. DNA for the CDR3: TGTGCCTCCTCCGGCGGGGCGGCAGGAAACACCATATATTTT.

In its sample, this clonotype was seen many times. The chain joins TRBV4-3 to TRBJ2-7, with 9 bases identical to TRBD1. V trimming: 3 bases; J trimming: 3 bases; junction bases outside the gene matches: 9. The germline gives CDR1 LGHNA, CDR2 YSLEER. This CDR3 is built from 16 residues. In DNA form, the CDR3 reads TGCGCCAGCAGCCACGGAACCGGGACAGGGCGCTACGAGCAGTACTTC. Protein product: CASSHGTGTGRYEQYF.

This clonotype was detected many times. The chain employs TRBV7-2 and TRBJ2-5; perhaps TRBD2 as D (7 bases). The ends were cut back, 8 bases at V and 4 bases at J, with 20 bases in the middle. The CDR3 sequence is 15 residues long. Germline CDR1 reads SGHTA; CDR2 reads FQGNSA. This chain's CDR3 is CASSVPPGGLETQYF. In DNA, the CDR3 is TGTGCCAGCTCGGTCCCCCCGGGGGGCCTAGAGACCCAGTACTTC.

This clonotype was seen many times. The chain employs TRBV28 and TRBJ1-2; D remains ambiguous. The CDR3 spans 12 residues. Germline V gene lookup returns CDR1 MDHEN and CDR2 SYDVKM. V was pared by 6 bases and J by 8 bases, with 13 bases between. As DNA, the CDR3 is TGTGCCAGCAGAAGGATCGGCGGGGGCTACACCTTC. As protein: CASRRIGGGYTF.

The chain employs TRBV20-1 and TRBJ2-2; unclear D gene. Germline V gives CDR1 DFQATT, CDR2 SNEGSKA (reference sequence). V lost 0 bases to trimming and J lost 4 bases, with 15 bases between them. The CDR3 covers 16 residues. The CDR3 DNA reads TGCAGTGCTAGAGAAACCCCCCTCGGTGGCACCGGGGAGCTGTTTTTT. This codes for CSARETPLGGTGELFF.

V and J are TRBV11-2 and TRBJ1-2; D is perhaps TRBD1 (5 bases). CDR3 length: 16 amino acids. V was shortened by 0 bases and J by 2 bases, with 13 bases between the two germline ends. CDR1 and CDR2 from the germline V gene are SGHAT and FQNNGV. The CDR3 loop reads CASSLEWQDTNYGYTF. The CDR3, as DNA: TGTGCCAGCAGCTTAGAGTGGCAGGACACAAACTATGGCTACACCTTC. The full variable domain, in which reference TRBV11-2 and TRBJ1-2 provide the parts outside the CDR3, is EAGVAQSPRYKIIEKRQSVAFWCNPISGHATLYWYQQILGQGPKLLIQFQNNGVVDDSQLPKDRFSAERLKGVDSTLKIQPAKLEDSAVYLCASSLEWQDTNYGYTFGSGTRLTVV.

This clonotype appeared a few times. CDR3 coding DNA: TGTGCCAGCAGTTCTCTAAAGGGAGCTTTCTTT. This sequence encodes CASSSLKGAFF. The chain has TRBV12-3 or TRBV12-4 and TRBJ1-1; D gene unclear. The CDR3 is 11 residues long. V gave up 4 bases and J gave up 10 bases, with 10 bases separating them.

The table lists this clonotype with many counts. The rearrangement uses TRBV7-2 and TRBJ1-3, with a possible D match to TRBD1 (5 bases). The CDR3 spans 15 residues. The V gene lost 3 bases and the J gene lost 4 bases, with 13 bases spanning the gap. Germline V lookup: CDR1 SGHTA, CDR2 FQGNSA. Here the CDR3 reads CASSFGQGKGNTIYF. The CDR3, as DNA: TGTGCCAGCAGCTTTGGCCAGGGTAAAGGAAACACCATATATTTT.